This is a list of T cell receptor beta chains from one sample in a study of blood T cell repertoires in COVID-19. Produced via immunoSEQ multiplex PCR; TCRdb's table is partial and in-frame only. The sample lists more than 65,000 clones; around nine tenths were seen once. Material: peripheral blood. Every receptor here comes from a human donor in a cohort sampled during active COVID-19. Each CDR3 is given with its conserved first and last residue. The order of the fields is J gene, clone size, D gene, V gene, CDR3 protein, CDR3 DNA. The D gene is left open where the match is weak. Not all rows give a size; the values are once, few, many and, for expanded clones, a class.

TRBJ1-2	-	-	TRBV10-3	CAISLGAGYTF	TGTGCCATCAGCCTAGGGGCCGGCTACACCTTC
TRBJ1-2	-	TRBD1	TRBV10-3	CAISESKGQPTNYGYTF	TGTGCCATCAGTGAGTCGAAGGGACAGCCCACTAACTATGGCTACACCTTC
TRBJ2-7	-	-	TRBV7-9	CASSAGGSYEQYF	TGTGCCAGCAGCGCCGGCGGATCCTACGAGCAGTACTTC
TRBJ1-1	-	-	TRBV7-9	CASSLEEGTHTEAFF	TGTGCCAGCAGCTTAGAGGAAGGGACACACACTGAAGCTTTCTTT
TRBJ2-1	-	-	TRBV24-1	CATSDSGGDYEQFF	TGTGCCACCAGTGATTCGGGCGGGGACTATGAGCAGTTCTTC
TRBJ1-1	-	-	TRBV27	CASSITLNTEAFF	TGTGCCAGCAGTATAACACTGAACACTGAAGCTTTCTTT
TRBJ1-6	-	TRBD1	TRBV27	CASRFGQVGSYNSPLHF	TGTGCCAGCAGATTCGGACAGGTCGGGTCCTATAATTCACCCCTCCACTTT
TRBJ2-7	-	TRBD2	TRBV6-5	CASSPGGAGGYEQYF	TGTGCCAGCAGTCCCGGGGGGGCCGGGGGCTACGAGCAGTACTTC
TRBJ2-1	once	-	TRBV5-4	CASSSIEEVEQFF	TGTGCCAGCAGCTCCATAGAGGAGGTAGAGCAGTTCTTC
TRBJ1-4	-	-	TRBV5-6	CASSTGVGSAKLFF	TGTGCCAGCAGCACTGGGGTGGGGAGCGCAAAACTGTTTTTT
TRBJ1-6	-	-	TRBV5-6	CASSFRSYNSPLHF	TGTGCCAGCAGCTTTCGCTCCTATAATTCACCCCTCCACTTT
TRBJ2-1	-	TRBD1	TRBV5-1	CASSRTGQGYNEQFF	TGCGCCAGCAGCCGAACGGGACAGGGATACAATGAGCAGTTCTTC
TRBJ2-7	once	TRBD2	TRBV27	CASSSLGRTSGAFYEQYF	TGTGCCAGCAGTTCCCTAGGCCGAACTAGCGGGGCTTTTTACGAGCAGTACTTC
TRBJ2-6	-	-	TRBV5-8	CASSLTVLVSGANVLTF	TGTGCCAGCAGCTTGACAGTACTAGTCTCTGGGGCCAACGTCCTGACTTTC
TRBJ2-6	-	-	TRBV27	CASSWTGVGGANVLTF	TGTGCCAGCAGCTGGACTGGAGTAGGGGGGGCCAACGTCCTGACTTTC
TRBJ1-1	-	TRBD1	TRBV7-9	CASSLVRAGGILNTEAFF	TGTGCCAGCAGCTTAGTCCGGGCAGGGGGCATACTGAACACTGAAGCTTTCTTT
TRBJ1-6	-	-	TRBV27	CASSLSLVTPLHF	TGTGCCAGCAGTTTATCATTAGTGACACCCCTCCACTTT
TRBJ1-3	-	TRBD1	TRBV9	CASSLSRDSSGNTIYF	TGTGCCAGCAGCCTTAGTCGGGACAGCTCTGGAAACACCATATATTTT
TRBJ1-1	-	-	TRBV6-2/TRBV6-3	CASSRPGAEAFF	TGTGCCAGCAGCCGGCCGGGGGCTGAAGCTTTCTTT
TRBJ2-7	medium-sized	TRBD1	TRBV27	CASRTPGGSYEQYF	TGTGCCAGCAGGACCCCAGGGGGCTCCTACGAGCAGTACTTC
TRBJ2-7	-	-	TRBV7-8	CASSLTQGSYEQYF	TGTGCCAGCAGCTTAACACAGGGCTCCTACGAGCAGTACTTC
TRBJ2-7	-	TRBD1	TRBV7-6	CASSLSDGTVHEQYF	TGTGCCAGCAGCTTAAGCGACGGGACAGTCCACGAGCAGTACTTC
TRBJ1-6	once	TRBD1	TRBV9	CASSFGQAGNSPLHF	TGTGCCAGCAGCTTTGGACAGGCAGGGAATTCACCCCTCCACTTT
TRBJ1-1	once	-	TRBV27	CASSLLGGSNTEAFF	TGTGCCAGCAGTTTATTGGGGGGATCGAACACTGAAGCTTTCTTT
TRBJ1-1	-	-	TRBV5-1	CASSLEGEGSTEAFF	TGCGCCAGCAGCTTGGAAGGGGAAGGCAGCACTGAAGCTTTCTTT
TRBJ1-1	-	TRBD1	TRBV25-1	CASRTSPGQGVFF	TGTGCCAGCAGGACCTCACCGGGACAGGGAGTTTTCTTT
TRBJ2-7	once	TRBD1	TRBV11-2	CASSLGRGDRNYEQYF	TGTGCCAGCAGCTTAGGCCGTGGGGACAGGAATTACGAGCAGTACTTC
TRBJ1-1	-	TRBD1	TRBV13	CASSLRRGQVNTEAFF	TGTGCCAGCAGCCTTCGAAGGGGACAGGTGAACACTGAAGCTTTCTTT
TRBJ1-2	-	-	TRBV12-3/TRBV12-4	CASSFGSYYGYTF	TGTGCCAGCAGTTTCGGGTCCTACTATGGCTACACCTTC
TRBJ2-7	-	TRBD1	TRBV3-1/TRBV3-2	CASSQPGQGNYEQYF	TGTGCCAGCAGCCAACCGGGACAGGGGAACTACGAGCAGTACTTC
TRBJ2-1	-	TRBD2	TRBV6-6	CASGIPGTSGHEQFF	TGTGCCAGCGGAATACCCGGGACTAGCGGGCATGAGCAGTTCTTC
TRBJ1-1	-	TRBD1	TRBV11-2	CASSPDRGPSNTEAFF	TGTGCCAGCAGCCCGGACAGGGGTCCCTCCAACACTGAAGCTTTCTTT
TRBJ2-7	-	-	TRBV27	CASSPITGAYEQYF	TGTGCCAGCAGTCCAATAACAGGTGCCTACGAGCAGTACTTC
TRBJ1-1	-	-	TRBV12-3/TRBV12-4	CASIRGTEAFF	TGTGCCAGCATCAGGGGCACTGAAGCTTTCTTT
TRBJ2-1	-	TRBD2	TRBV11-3	CASSRRWASGGAHEQFF	TGTGCCAGCAGCCGCCGGTGGGCTAGCGGGGGGGCCCATGAGCAGTTCTTC
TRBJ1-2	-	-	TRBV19	CASSSGYGYTF	TGTGCCAGTAGTTCAGGGTATGGCTACACCTTC
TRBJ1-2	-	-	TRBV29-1	CSVASGHSNYGYTF	TGCAGCGTTGCTTCGGGACACTCGAACTATGGCTACACCTTC
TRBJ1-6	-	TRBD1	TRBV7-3	CASSLQGVNSPLHF	TGTGCCAGCAGTTTACAGGGGGTCAATTCACCCCTCCACTTT
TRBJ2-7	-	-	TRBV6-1	CASSENVDSAYEQYF	TGTGCCAGCAGTGAAAACGTTGACAGTGCGTACGAGCAGTACTTC
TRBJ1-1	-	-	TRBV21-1	CASSQSGRERLMNTEAFF	TGTGCCAGCAGCCAAAGTGGAAGGGAGCGACTTATGAACACTGAAGCTTTCTTT
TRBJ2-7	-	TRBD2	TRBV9	CASSVDGGRGGPPEQYF	TGTGCCAGCAGCGTAGACGGGGGGCGCGGGGGGCCCCCGGAGCAGTACTTC
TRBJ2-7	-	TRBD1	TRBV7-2	CASSLDPGQTYEQYF	TGTGCCAGCAGCTTAGACCCGGGACAGACCTACGAGCAGTACTTC
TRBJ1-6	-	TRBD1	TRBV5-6	CASSSRPGQARNSPLHF	TGTGCCAGCAGCTCTCGCCCCGGACAGGCGAGGAATTCACCCCTCCACTTT
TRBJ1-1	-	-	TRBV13	CASSSPSEGTEAFF	TGTGCCAGCAGCTCTCCCTCAGAGGGCACTGAAGCTTTCTTT
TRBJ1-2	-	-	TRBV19	CASSIAPGINYGYTF	TGTGCCAGTAGTATAGCGCCAGGGATCAACTATGGCTACACCTTC
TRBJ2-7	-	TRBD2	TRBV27	CASSYKAGNYEQYF	TGTGCCAGCAGTTACAAAGCGGGGAACTACGAGCAGTACTTC
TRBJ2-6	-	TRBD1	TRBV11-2	CASSSPKLGQGTGANVLTF	TGTGCCAGCAGCTCCCCCAAGCTCGGACAGGGAACTGGGGCCAACGTCCTGACTTTC
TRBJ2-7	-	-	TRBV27	CASSSGSYEQYF	TGTGCCAGCAGTTCAGGGTCCTACGAGCAGTACTTC
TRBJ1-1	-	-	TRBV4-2	CASSQVSSQGSTEAFF	TGTGCCAGCAGCCAAGTCTCCTCGCAGGGGAGCACTGAAGCTTTCTTT
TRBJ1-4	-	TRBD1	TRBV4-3	CASSQVRGAHEKLFF	TGCGCCAGCAGCCAAGTCAGGGGGGCGCATGAAAAACTGTTTTTT
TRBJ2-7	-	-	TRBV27	CASITYRTRTYEQYF	TGTGCCAGCATTACCTACAGGACCAGGACCTACGAGCAGTACTTC
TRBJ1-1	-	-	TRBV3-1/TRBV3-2	CASSPGNKGHENTEAFF	TGTGCCAGCAGCCCGGGGAATAAAGGCCATGAGAACACTGAAGCTTTCTTT
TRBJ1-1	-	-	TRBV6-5	CASSPLLRNTEAFF	TGTGCCAGCAGTCCCCTTCTTAGGAACACTGAAGCTTTCTTT
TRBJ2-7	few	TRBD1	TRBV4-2	CASSPFVGTDLYEQYF	TGTGCCAGCAGCCCATTTGTGGGGACAGACCTGTACGAGCAGTACTTC
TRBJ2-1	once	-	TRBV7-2	CASSLAGSSYNEQFF	TGTGCCAGCAGCTTAGCGGGGAGCTCCTACAATGAGCAGTTCTTC
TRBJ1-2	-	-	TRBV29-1	CSVERGNSYGYTF	TGCAGCGTAGAAAGGGGGAATTCCTATGGCTACACCTTC
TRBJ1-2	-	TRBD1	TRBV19	CASSISTPGQGRRRNTF	TGTGCCAGTAGTATATCTACACCGGGACAGGGCCGGAGGAGGAACACCTTC
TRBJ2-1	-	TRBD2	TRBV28	CASSLTLAGYYNEQFF	TGTGCCAGCAGCTTAACCCTAGCGGGGTATTACAATGAGCAGTTCTTC
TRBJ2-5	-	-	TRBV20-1	CSASPLAETQYF	TGCAGTGCTAGTCCCCTCGCGGAGACCCAGTACTTC
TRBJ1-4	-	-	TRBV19	CASSLGQLAGKLFF	TGTGCCAGTAGTCTCGGTCAGTTGGCGGGGAAACTGTTTTTT